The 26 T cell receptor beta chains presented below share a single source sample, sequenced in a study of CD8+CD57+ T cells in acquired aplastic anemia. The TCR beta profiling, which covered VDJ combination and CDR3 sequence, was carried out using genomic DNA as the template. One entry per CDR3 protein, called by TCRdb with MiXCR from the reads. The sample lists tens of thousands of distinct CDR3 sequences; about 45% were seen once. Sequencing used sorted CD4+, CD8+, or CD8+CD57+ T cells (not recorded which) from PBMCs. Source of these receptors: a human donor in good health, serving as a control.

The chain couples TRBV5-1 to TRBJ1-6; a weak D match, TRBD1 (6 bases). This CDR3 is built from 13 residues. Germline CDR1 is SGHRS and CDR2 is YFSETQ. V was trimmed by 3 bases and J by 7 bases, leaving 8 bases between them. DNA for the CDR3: TGCGCCAGCAGCTCCAGGGGAAATTCACCCCTCCACTTT. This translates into CASSSRGNSPLHF.

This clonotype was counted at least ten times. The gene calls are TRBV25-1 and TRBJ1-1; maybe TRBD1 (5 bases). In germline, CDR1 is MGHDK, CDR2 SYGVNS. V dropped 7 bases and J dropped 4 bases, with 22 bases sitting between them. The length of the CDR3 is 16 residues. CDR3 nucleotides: TGTGCCAGCACCAAAACAGGCGTATTTGGCGTCACTGAAGCTTTCTTT. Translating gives CASTKTGVFGVTEAFF.

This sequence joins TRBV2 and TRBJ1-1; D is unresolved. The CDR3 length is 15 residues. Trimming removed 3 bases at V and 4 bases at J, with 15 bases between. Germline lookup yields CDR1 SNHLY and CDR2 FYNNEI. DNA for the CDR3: TGTGCCAGCAGTGACGCGGGGTTTGAGGTCACTGAAGCTTTCTTT. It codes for CASSDAGFEVTEAFF. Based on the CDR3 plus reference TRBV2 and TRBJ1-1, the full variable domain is EPEVTQTPSHQVTQMGQEVILRCVPISNHLYFYWYRQILGQKVEFLVSFYNNEISEKSEIFDDQFSVERPDGSNFTLKIRSTKLEDSAMYFCASSDAGFEVTEAFFGQGTRLTVV.

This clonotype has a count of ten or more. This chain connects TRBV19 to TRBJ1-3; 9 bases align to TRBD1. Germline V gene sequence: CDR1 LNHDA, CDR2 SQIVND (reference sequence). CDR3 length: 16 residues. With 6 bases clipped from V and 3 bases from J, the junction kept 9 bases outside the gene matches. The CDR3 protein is CASSRDREGVGNTIYF. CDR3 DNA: TGTGCCAGTAGCCGGGACAGGGAGGGCGTTGGAAACACCATATATTTT.

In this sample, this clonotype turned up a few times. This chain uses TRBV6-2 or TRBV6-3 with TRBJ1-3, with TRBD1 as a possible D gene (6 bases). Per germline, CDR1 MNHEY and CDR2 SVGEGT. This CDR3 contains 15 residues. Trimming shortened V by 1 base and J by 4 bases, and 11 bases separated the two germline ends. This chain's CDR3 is CASSYLGGSGNTIYF. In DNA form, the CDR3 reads TGTGCCAGCAGTTACTTAGGGGGGAGCGGAAACACCATATATTTT.

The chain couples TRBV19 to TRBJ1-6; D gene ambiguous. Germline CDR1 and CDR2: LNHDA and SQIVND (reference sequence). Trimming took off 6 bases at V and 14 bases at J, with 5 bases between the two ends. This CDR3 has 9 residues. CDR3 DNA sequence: TGTGCCAGTAGCACAGCCCTCCACTTT. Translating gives CASSTALHF.

CDR3 DNA sequence: TGTGCCAGCAGCCAAGAATCGGTAAGGGGCAGCAGCTATGGCTACACCTTC. Protein sequence: CASSQESVRGSSYGYTF. V usage is TRBV4-2 and J usage is TRBJ1-2, with D possibly TRBD1 on 5 matching bases. This CDR3 has 17 residues. The V gene lost 0 bases and the J gene lost 4 bases, with 18 bases spanning the gap. From germline, CDR1 is LGHNA and CDR2 YNFKEQ.

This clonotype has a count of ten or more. This CDR3 reads CASSSRALGPGTSGRDTQYF. For the CDR3, the DNA is TGTGCCAGCAGCTCTAGGGCCCTAGGTCCCGGGACTAGCGGGAGGGATACGCAGTATTTT. The rearrangement joins TRBV11-1 to TRBJ2-3; 15 bases map to TRBD2. V gave up 4 bases and J gave up 6 bases; unmatched junction bases: 17. This CDR3 region has 20 residues. CDR1 SGHAT and CDR2 FQDESV come from the germline V gene (reference sequence).

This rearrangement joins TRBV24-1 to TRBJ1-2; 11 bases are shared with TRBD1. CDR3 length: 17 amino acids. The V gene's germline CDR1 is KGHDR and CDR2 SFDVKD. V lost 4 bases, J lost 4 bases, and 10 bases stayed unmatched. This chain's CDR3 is CATSDPGTGGQVYGYTF. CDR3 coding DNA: TGTGCCACCAGTGACCCCGGGACAGGGGGTCAAGTCTATGGCTACACCTTC.

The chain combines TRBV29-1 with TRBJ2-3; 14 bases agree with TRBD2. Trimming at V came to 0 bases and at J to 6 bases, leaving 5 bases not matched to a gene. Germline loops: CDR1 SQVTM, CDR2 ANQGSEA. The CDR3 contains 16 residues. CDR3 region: CSVEEGLAGAGDTQYF. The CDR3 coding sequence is TGCAGCGTTGAAGAGGGACTAGCGGGAGCGGGTGATACGCAGTATTTT.

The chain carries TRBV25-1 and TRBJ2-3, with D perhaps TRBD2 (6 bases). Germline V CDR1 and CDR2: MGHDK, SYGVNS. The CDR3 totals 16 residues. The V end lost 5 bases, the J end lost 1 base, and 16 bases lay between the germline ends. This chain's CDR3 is CASSFHQASGTDTQYF. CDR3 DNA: TGTGCCAGCAGTTTTCATCAGGCTAGCGGCACAGATACGCAGTATTTT.

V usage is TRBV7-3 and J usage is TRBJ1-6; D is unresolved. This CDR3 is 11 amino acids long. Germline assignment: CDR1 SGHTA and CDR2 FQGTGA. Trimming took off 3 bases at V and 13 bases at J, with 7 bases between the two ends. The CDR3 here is CASSFDGPLHF. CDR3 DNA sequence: TGTGCCAGCAGCTTCGATGGTCCCCTCCACTTT.

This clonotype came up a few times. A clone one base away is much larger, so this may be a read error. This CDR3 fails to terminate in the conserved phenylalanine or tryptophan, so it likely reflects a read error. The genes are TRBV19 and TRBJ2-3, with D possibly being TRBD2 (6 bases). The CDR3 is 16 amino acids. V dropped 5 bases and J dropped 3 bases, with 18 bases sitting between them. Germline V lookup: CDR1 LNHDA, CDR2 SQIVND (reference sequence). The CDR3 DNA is TGTGCCAGTAGTTCCGCGGGGCCTCTAGGGACAGATACGCAGTATTCT. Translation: CASSSAGPLGTDTQYS.

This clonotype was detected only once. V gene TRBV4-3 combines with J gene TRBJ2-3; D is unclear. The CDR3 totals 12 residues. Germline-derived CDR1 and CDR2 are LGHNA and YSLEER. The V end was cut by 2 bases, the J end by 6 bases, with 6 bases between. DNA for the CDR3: TGCGCCAGCAGCCAAAACCAGGATACGCAGTATTTT. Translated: CASSQNQDTQYF.

The CDR3, as DNA: TGTGCCAGCAGCCAACCTTTTTCGGGGGGGGACGCAGATACGCAGTATTTT. Translating gives CASSQPFSGGDADTQYF. The chain carries TRBV25-1 and TRBJ2-3, with 8 bases identical to TRBD2. Germline values: CDR1 MGHDK, CDR2 SYGVNS. J was trimmed by 4 bases and V by 6 bases; bases with no gene match: 15. The CDR3 is made up of 17 amino acids.

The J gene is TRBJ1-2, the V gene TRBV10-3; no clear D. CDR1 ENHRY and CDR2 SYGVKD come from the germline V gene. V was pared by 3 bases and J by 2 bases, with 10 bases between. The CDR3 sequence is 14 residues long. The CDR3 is CAISDGRRNYGYTF. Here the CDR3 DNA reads TGTGCCATCAGTGACGGTCGACGGAACTATGGCTACACCTTC.

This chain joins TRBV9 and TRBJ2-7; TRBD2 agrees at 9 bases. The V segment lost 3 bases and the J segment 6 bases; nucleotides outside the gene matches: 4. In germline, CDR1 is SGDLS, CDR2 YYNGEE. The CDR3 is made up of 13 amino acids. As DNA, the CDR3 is TGTGCCAGCAGCGGCGGGGGGGCCGTCGAGCAGTACTTC. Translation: CASSGGGAVEQYF.

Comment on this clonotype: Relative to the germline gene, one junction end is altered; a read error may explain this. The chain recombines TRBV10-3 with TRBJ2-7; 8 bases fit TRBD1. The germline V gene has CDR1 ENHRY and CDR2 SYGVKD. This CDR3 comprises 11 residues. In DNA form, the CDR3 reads TGTGCCATCAGGACAGGGGCTGAGCGGTACTTC. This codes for CAIRTGAERYF.

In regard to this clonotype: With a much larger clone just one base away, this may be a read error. CDR3 sequence reads: CASSSQGPQATNEKPFF. The DNA of the CDR3 is TGTGCCAGCAGCTCTCAGGGACCCCAAGCAACTAATGAAAAACCGTTTTTT. This chain uses TRBV11-1 with TRBJ1-4, with D tentatively TRBD1 (5 bases). Looked up from germline, CDR1 is SGHAT and CDR2 is FQDESV (reference sequence). The CDR3 runs to 17 residues.

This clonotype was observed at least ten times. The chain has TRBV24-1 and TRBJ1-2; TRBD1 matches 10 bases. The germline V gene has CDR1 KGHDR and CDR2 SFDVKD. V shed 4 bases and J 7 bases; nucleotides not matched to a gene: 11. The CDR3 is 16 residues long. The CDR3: CATSDRFRDRGFGYTF. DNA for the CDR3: TGTGCCACCAGTGACCGATTCCGGGACAGGGGTTTTGGCTACACCTTC.

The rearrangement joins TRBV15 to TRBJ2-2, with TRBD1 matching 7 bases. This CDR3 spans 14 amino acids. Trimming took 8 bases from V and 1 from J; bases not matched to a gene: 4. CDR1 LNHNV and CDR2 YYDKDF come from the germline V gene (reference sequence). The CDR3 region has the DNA TGTGCCACCCGGGACAGAAAGAACACCGGGGAGCTGTTTTTT. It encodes CATRDRKNTGELFF.

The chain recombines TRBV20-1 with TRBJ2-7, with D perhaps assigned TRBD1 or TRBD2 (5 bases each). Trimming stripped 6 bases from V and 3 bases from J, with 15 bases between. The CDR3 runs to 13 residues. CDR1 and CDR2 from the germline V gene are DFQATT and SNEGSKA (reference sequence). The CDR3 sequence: CSAWGRGNYEQYF. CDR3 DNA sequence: TGCAGTGCCTGGGGCCGGGGAAACTACGAGCAGTACTTC.

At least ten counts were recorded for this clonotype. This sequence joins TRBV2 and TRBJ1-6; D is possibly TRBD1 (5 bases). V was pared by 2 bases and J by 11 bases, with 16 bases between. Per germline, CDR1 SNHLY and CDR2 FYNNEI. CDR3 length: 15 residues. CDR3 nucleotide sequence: TGTGCCAGCAGTGAAACGTGGGACCTTGATGCACCCCTCCACTTT. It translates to CASSETWDLDAPLHF.

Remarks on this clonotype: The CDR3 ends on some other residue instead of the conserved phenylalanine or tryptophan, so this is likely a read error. This chain's CDR3 is CASSEHSGGNGSPLHL. The CDR3 DNA reads TGTGCCAGCAGTGAACACTCGGGGGGGAACGGATCACCCCTCCACCTT. The gene calls are TRBV2 and TRBJ1-6, with D possibly being TRBD1 (5 bases). Trimming cost V 2 bases and J 10 bases, with 18 bases left between them. This CDR3 spans 16 amino acids. Per the germline V gene, CDR1 is SNHLY and CDR2 is FYNNEI.

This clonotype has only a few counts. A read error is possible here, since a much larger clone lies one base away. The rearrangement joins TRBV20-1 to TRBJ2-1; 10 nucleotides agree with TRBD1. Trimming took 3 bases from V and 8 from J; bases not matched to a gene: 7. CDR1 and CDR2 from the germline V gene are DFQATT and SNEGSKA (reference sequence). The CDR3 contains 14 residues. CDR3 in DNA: TGCAGTGCTAGTGGGGACAGGGGTATCGATGAGCAGTTCTTC. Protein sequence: CSASGDRGIDEQFF.

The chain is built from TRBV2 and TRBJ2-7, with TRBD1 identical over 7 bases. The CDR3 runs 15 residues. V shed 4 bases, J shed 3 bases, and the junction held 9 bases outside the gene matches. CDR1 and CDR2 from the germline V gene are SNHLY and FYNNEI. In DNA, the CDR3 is TGTGCCAGCAGTGTAGGGGACAGATCTATCTACGAGCAGTACTTC. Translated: CASSVGDRSIYEQYF. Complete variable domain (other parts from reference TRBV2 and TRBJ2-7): EPEVTQTPSHQVTQMGQEVILRCVPISNHLYFYWYRQILGQKVEFLVSFYNNEISEKSEIFDDQFSVERPDGSNFTLKIRSTKLEDSAMYFCASSVGDRSIYEQYFGPGTRLTVT.